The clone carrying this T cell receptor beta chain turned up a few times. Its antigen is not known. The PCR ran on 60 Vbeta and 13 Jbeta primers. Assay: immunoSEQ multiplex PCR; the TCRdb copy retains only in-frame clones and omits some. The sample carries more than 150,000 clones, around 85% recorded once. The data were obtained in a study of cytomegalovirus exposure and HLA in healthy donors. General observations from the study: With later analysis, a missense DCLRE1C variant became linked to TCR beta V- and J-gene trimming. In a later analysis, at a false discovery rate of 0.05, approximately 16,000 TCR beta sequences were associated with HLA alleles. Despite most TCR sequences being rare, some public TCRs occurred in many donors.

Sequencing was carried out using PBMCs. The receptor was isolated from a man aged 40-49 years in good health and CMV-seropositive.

As DNA, the CDR3 is TGTGCCAGCAGCGTAGCTCTGGGACTCATGCAAGAGACCCAGTACTTC. Translating gives CASSVALGLMQETQYF. This chain joins TRBV9 and TRBJ2-5; maybe TRBD2 (6 bases). The CDR3 runs to 16 residues. The V end lost 0 bases, the J end lost 2 bases, and 14 bases lay between the germline ends. The V gene's germline CDR1 is SGDLS and CDR2 YYNGEE. Full variable domain (remainder filled in from reference TRBV9 and TRBJ2-5): DSGVTQTPKHLITATGQRVTLRCSPRSGDLSVYWYQQSLDQGLQFLIQYYNGEERAKGNILERFSAQQFPDLHSELNLSSLELGDSALYFCASSVALGLMQETQYFGPGTRLLVL.